This T cell receptor (beta chain) stems from a study of early T cells in non-severe SARS-CoV-2 infection (dated by TCRdb to the early 2020s). The study in broad terms: Bulk RNA from unsorted whole blood was used for TCR sequencing, so alpha and beta chains could not be paired. What the research found in general, with its limitations: VDJdb matching was skewed toward anti-spike CD8 responses and likely underestimated virus-specific expansions by missing private and CD4 specificities.

The library was obtained by 5' RACE. TCRdb lists the instrument as NextSeq 500. In the TCR library protocol, unique molecular identifiers were attached to individual cDNA molecules to correct for PCR bias and sequencing error. TCR alpha and beta chains were both sequenced, and the abundances of alpha and beta sequences in each sample were closely correlated with each other. On the authors' methods: V gene, J gene and CDR3 annotation of TCR sequences was performed with Decombinator V4. TCRs were defined as expanded if a significant change between any two time points was detected under a Poisson model with p below 0.0001. Abundances of TCRs were expressed as counts per million after normalisation to the total number of TCRs sequenced in each sample. TRAV1-2 paired with TRAJ12, TRAJ20 or TRAJ33 defined MAIT TCRs, while TRAV10 paired with TRAJ18 defined iNKT TCRs. VDJdb, accessed 1 November 2021, was searched for CMV, EBV and SARS-CoV-2 annotated TCRs, excluding TCRs annotated for multiple antigens. The raw public reads went through TCRdb reprocessing: fastp at Q25, MiXCR clone calling, in-frame beta chains kept. Each entry merges the rows of one CDR3 protein and shows their most common DNA and genes. These V and J calls are TCRdb output, not the study's own analysis. The sample table records under 65,000 distinct CDR3 sequences; roughly an eighth of these occur just once. The top ten hold roughly 8.8% of the sample.

This was a case-control study nested in a cohort of healthcare workers in London, UK, who had nasopharyngeal swab PCR tests and blood samples taken every week. Between 23 and 31 March 2020, the week of the UK lockdown, healthcare workers were enrolled and then followed up weekly for as long as 16 weeks. The CDR3 holds 15 amino acids from the cysteine to the phenylalanine. Only the CDR3 portion is preserved as DNA: 45 bases, with reading frame beginning at the first base. The germline V gene supplies CDR1 ENHRY and CDR2 SYGVKD. The germline V and J ends show losses of 0 bases and 0 bases respectively, and no gene match explains 2 bases of the junction. This clonotype was observed many times. This receptor's antigen is unknown. No base quality values were provided; no much bigger clone lies one nucleotide off.

The chain links TRBV10-3 with TRBJ2-7; 7 bases in the junction line up with TRBD1. This TCR was sampled from an adult who was a healthcare worker with PCR-confirmed SARS-CoV-2 infection or an uninfected control (not recorded which). This specimen consisted of whole blood, obtained at baseline. The CDR3 amino acid sequence is: CAISESRQGSYEQYF. DNA sequence: TGTGCCATCAGTGAGTCGAGACAGGGCTCCTACGAGCAGTACTTC.